Below, 17 T cell receptor beta chains from the same sample are listed, as sequenced in a study of CD8+ T cells in alopecia areata. After isolation, RNA underwent reverse transcription to generate cDNA as the sequencing template. This table comes from immunoSEQ multiplex PCR, and its TCRdb copy is limited to in-frame clones, with some not included. The sample has approximately 66,000 clones; roughly 57% are singletons. The sample in question was CD8+ T cells sorted from blood, obtained at week 0. These TCRs come from a human donor with alopecia areata.

This clone was counted a few times. J is TRBJ2-7 and V is TRBV6-5, with TRBD2 matching over 8 bases. Germline V lookup: CDR1 MNHEY, CDR2 SVGAGI. J was trimmed by 6 bases and V by 5 bases; bases with no gene match: 12. The CDR3 is made up of 15 amino acids. The CDR3 DNA sequence: TGTGCCAGCAGTCCCAGCCAGCGGGAGCGGTTCGAGCAGTACTTC. It codes for CASSPSQRERFEQYF.

The gene calls are TRBV23-1 and TRBJ2-7, with D uncertain. TRBV23-1 is known as an ORF, though its function is uncertain. Trimming removed 11 bases at V and 0 bases at J, with 14 bases between. The CDR3 runs 13 residues. CDR3 DNA: TGCGCCCAGTCGAGCTCGAGCTCCTACGAGCAGTACTTC. This encodes CAQSSSSSYEQYF.

The rearrangement uses TRBV27 and TRBJ1-4, with 7 bases identical to TRBD1. The CDR3 consists of 18 residues. J gave up 13 bases and V 3 bases, and 23 bases lay outside the gene matches. CDR1 is MNHEY, CDR2 SMNVEV, per germline (reference sequence). CDR3 bases: TGTGCCAGCAGTTTTTGGCCCCCAACAGGGGTCAAAGGGGAGGGACTGTTTTTT. Translating it yields CASSFWPPTGVKGEGLFF.

V and J are TRBV5-6 and TRBJ1-2; D is undetermined. The CDR3 extends over 16 amino acids. Trimming left V 4 bases short and J 7 bases short, with 23 bases between. Germline V lookup: CDR1 SGHDT, CDR2 YYEEEE. The CDR3 loop reads CASSQAPGPTAAGYTF. The CDR3 nucleotides are TGTGCCAGCAGCCAGGCCCCCGGGCCCACGGCGGCTGGCTACACCTTC.

In regard to this clone: A read error may account for a junction end that differs from germline. The V and J genes are TRBV5-1 and TRBJ2-2; TRBD1 is a possible D gene (5 bases). CDR3 length: 15 residues. Germline V gives CDR1 SGHRS, CDR2 YFSETQ. The CDR3 sequence: CASSSRVVETGELFF. The CDR3 nucleotides are TGTGCCAGCAGCTCCAGGGTGGTCGAGACCGGGGAGCTGTTTTTT.

The chain recombines TRBV29-1 with TRBJ2-7; the D is unclear. The CDR3 totals 11 residues. Germline values: CDR1 SQVTM, CDR2 ANQGSEA. V gave up 4 bases and J gave up 5 bases, with 9 bases separating them. CDR3 coding DNA: TGCAGCGTTGCTCGGCAGAACGAGCAGTACTTC. This codes for CSVARQNEQYF.

The chain joins TRBV4-1 to TRBJ2-7, with D unclear. The V end lost 0 bases, the J end lost 4 bases, and 13 bases lay between the germline ends. The germline CDR1 and CDR2 sequences are MGHRA and YSYEKL. The CDR3 runs 15 residues. This CDR3 reads CASSQDWKVLYEQYF. Written as DNA, the CDR3 is TGCGCCAGCAGCCAAGATTGGAAGGTACTATACGAGCAGTACTTC.

V is TRBV5-6 and J is TRBJ2-3; D is unresolved. CDR3 length: 17 amino acids. Germline V gene lookup returns CDR1 SGHDT and CDR2 YYEEEE. V lost 1 base, J lost 4 bases, and 19 bases lay in between. This CDR3 is CASSLFVATMAPDTQYF. In DNA, the CDR3 is TGTGCCAGCAGCTTGTTTGTGGCTACCATGGCCCCAGATACGCAGTATTTT. Together with reference TRBV5-6 and TRBJ2-3, the CDR3 gives the full variable domain: DAGVTQSPTHLIKTRGQQVTLRCSPKSGHDTVSWYQQALGQGPQFIFQYYEEEERQRGNFPDRFSGHQFPNYSSELNVNALLLGDSALYLCASSLFVATMAPDTQYFGPGTRLTVL.

The genes are TRBV6-1 and TRBJ2-1, with 12 nucleotides matching TRBD2. V was clipped by 2 bases and J by 5 bases; unmatched bases: 1. Per germline, CDR1 MNHNS and CDR2 SASEGT. The length of the CDR3 is 15 residues. CDR3 sequence (DNA): TGTGCCAGCAGTGAACTAGCGGGGGGGAACAATGAGCAGTTCTTC. This translates into CASSELAGGNNEQFF.

V gene TRBV4-1 combines with J gene TRBJ1-2; TRBD1 agrees at 8 bases. CDR1 is MGHRA and CDR2 is YSYEKL in the germline V gene. V was clipped by 4 bases and J by 4 bases; unmatched bases: 5. The CDR3 is 14 amino acids. The CDR3, as DNA: TGCGCCAGCAGCCCACGGGACAGGAGCTATGGCTACACCTTC. Amino acids: CASSPRDRSYGYTF.

V gene TRBV7-7 combines with J gene TRBJ2-5; 7 nucleotides match TRBD1. The germline V gene encodes CDR1 SSHAT and CDR2 FNYEAQ (reference sequence). With 5 bases clipped from V and 1 base from J, the junction kept 4 bases outside the gene matches. The CDR3 runs 14 residues. CDR3 DNA: TGTGCCAGCAGCCTCAGGGGGAGCCAAGAGACCCAGTACTTC. Its translation is CASSLRGSQETQYF.

V and J are TRBV27 and TRBJ2-1, with TRBD1 as a possible D gene (6 bases). CDR3 length: 14 residues. The germline V and J ends were trimmed by 5 bases and 5 bases, with 13 bases remaining between them. Looked up from germline, CDR1 is MNHEY and CDR2 is SMNVEV (reference sequence). CDR3 sequence: CASSIYRVDNEQFF. The DNA of the CDR3 is TGTGCCAGCAGTATATACAGGGTAGACAATGAGCAGTTCTTC.

This sequence joins TRBV7-9 and TRBJ2-3, with a tentative D call TRBD2 (6 bases). CDR3 length: 16 amino acids. CDR1 and CDR2 from the germline V gene are SEHNR and FQNEAQ (reference sequence). V lost 6 bases to trimming and J lost 2 bases, with 18 bases between them. CDR3 nucleotide sequence: TGTGCCAGCAGGGGGAGGTACGGAGACTCCACAGATACGCAGTATTTT. The encoded protein is CASRGRYGDSTDTQYF. Looking up the rest from reference TRBV7-9 and TRBJ2-3 gives the full variable domain: DTGVSQNPRHKITKRGQNVTFRCDPISEHNRLYWYRQTLGQGPEFLTYFQNEAQLEKSRLLSDRFSAERPKGSFSTLEIQRTEQGDSAMYLCASRGRYGDSTDTQYFGPGTRLTVL.

The chain links TRBV27 to TRBJ2-2, with TRBD1 identical over 10 bases. There are 16 residues in the CDR3. V lost 1 base and J lost 4; bases outside the gene matches: 3. Germline-derived CDR1 and CDR2 are MNHEY and SMNVEV (reference sequence). This CDR3 is CASSLYWDRGTGELFF. Written as DNA, the CDR3 is TGTGCCAGCAGTTTATACTGGGACAGGGGCACCGGGGAGCTGTTTTTT.

This clone showed up many times. This chain joins TRBV7-3 and TRBJ2-5; 8 nucleotides agree with TRBD2. The CDR3 totals 15 residues. Germline loops: CDR1 SGHTA, CDR2 FQGTGA. V dropped 7 bases and J dropped 4; count of bases not matched to a gene: 11. The CDR3 is CASTPGRGALETQYF. CDR3 bases: TGTGCCAGCACCCCTGGGCGGGGGGCCCTAGAGACCCAGTACTTC. The variable domain in full, completed from reference TRBV7-3 and TRBJ2-5, reads GAGVSQTPSNKVTEKGKYVELRCDPISGHTALYWYRQSLGQGPEFLIYFQGTGAADDSGLPNDRFFAVRPEGSVSTLKIQRTERGDSAVYLCASTPGRGALETQYFGPGTRLLVL.

This clone turned up a few times. This chain uses TRBV29-1 with TRBJ2-1; D gene uncertain. This CDR3 is built from 14 residues. From germline, CDR1 is SQVTM and CDR2 ANQGSEA. V lost 8 bases and J 1 base, leaving 15 bases between the germline ends. The CDR3, as DNA: TGCAGCATCCTACTGGCTGAATCCTACAATGAGCAGTTCTTC. Translated, it gives CSILLAESYNEQFF.

The chain couples TRBV15 to TRBJ2-2; 10 bases match TRBD1. V gave up 8 bases and J gave up 7 bases; unmatched junction bases: 4. Looked up from germline, CDR1 is LNHNV and CDR2 is YYDKDF (reference sequence). There are 13 residues in the CDR3. Written as DNA, the CDR3 is TGTGCCACCGGGACAGGGGTTATCGGGGAGCTGTTTTTT. As protein: CATGTGVIGELFF.